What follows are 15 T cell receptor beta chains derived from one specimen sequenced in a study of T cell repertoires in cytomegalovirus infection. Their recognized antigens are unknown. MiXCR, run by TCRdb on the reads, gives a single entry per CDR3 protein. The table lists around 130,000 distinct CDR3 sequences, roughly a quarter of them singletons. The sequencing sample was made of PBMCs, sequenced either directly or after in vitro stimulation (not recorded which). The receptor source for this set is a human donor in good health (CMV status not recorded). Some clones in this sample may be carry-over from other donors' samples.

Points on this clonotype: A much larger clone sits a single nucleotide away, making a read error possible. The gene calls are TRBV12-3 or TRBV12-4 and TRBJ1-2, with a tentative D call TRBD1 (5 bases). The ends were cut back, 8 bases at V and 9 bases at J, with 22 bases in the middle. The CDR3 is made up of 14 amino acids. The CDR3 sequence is CASGRGGSTVSYTF. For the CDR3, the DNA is TGTGCCAGCGGTCGGGGGGGGTCCACGGTGAGCTACACCTTC.

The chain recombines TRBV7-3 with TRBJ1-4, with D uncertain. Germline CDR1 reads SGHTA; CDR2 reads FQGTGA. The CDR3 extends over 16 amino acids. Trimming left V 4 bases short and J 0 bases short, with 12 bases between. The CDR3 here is CASSSRGVATNEKLFF. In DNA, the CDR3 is TGTGCCAGCAGCTCCCGTGGAGTTGCAACTAATGAAAAACTGTTTTTT. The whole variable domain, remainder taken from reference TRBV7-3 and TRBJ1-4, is GAGVSQTPSNKVTEKGKYVELRCDPISGHTALYWYRQSLGQGPEFLIYFQGTGAADDSGLPNDRFFAVRPEGSVSTLKIQRTERGDSAVYLCASSSRGVATNEKLFFGSGTQLSVL.

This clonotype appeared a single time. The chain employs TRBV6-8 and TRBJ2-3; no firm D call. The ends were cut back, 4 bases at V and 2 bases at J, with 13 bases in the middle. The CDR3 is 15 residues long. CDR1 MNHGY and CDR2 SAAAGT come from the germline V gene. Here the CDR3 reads CASSSLRLNTDTQYF. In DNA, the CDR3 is TGTGCCAGCAGTTCACTCAGGTTAAACACAGATACGCAGTATTTT.

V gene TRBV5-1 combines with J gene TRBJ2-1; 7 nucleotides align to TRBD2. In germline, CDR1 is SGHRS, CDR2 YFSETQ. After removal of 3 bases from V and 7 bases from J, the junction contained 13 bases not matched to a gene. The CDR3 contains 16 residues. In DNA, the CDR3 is TGCGCCAGCAGCTCGACCGGACTAGTCCCGGGGAATGAGCAGTTCTTC. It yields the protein CASSSTGLVPGNEQFF.

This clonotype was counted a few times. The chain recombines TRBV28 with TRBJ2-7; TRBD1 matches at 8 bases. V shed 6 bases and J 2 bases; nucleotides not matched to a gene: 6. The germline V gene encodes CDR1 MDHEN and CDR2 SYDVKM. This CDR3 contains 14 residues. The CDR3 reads CASRGTGEAYEQYF. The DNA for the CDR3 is TGTGCCAGCAGGGGGACAGGAGAGGCCTACGAGCAGTACTTC.

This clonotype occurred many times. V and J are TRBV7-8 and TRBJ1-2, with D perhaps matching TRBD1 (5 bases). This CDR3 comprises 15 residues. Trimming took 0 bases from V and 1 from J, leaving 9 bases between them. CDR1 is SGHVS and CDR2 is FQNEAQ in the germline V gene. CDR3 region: CASSLARGGNYGYTF. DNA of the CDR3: TGTGCCAGCAGCTTAGCGAGGGGCGGTAACTATGGCTACACCTTC.

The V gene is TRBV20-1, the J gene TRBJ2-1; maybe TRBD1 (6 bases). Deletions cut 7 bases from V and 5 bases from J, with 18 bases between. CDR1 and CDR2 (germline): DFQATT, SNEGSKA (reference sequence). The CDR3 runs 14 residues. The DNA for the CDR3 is TGCAGTGTCCGCGGGCCCCGGGACAACAATGAGCAGTTCTTC. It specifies CSVRGPRDNNEQFF.

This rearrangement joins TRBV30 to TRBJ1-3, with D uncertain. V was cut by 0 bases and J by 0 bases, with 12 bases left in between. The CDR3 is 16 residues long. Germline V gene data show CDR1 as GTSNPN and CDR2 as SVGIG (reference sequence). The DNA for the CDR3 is TGTGCCTGGAGTGTAGGAAGGACCGACTCTGGAAACACCATATATTTT. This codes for CAWSVGRTDSGNTIYF.

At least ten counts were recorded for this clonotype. This CDR3 reads CASSRDRAQYEQYF. DNA of the CDR3: TGTGCCAGCAGCAGAGACAGGGCTCAGTACGAGCAGTACTTC. The gene calls are TRBV7-2 and TRBJ2-7; 7 bases match TRBD1. Looked up from germline, CDR1 is SGHTA and CDR2 is FQGNSA. V dropped 5 bases and J dropped 4; count of bases not matched to a gene: 8. The CDR3 spans 14 residues.

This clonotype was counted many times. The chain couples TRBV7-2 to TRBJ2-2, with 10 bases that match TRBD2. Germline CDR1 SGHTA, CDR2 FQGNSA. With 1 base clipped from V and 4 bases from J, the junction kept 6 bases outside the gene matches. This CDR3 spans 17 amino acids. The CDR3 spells CASSLGASGRATGELFF. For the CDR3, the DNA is TGTGCCAGCAGCTTAGGGGCTAGCGGGAGAGCCACCGGGGAGCTGTTTTTT.

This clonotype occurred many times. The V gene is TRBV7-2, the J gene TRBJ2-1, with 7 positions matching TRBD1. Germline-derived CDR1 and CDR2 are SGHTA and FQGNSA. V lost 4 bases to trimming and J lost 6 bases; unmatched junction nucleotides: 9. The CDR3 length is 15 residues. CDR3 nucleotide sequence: TGTGCCAGCAGCTCGGACAGGCGATTCATCAATGAGCAGTTCTTC. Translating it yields CASSSDRRFINEQFF.

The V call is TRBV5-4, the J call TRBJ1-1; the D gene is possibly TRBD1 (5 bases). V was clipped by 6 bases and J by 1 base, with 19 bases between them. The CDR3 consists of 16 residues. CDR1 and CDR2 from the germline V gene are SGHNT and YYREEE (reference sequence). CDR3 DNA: TGTGCCAGCACTTGGGGGAAGGGGTTTGGGAACACTGAAGCTTTCTTT. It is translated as CASTWGKGFGNTEAFF. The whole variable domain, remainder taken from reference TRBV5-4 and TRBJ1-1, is ETGVTQSPTHLIKTRGQQVTLRCSSQSGHNTVSWYQQALGQGPQFIFQYYREEENGRGNFPPRFSGLQFPNYSSELNVNALELDDSALYLCASTWGKGFGNTEAFFGQGTRLTVV.

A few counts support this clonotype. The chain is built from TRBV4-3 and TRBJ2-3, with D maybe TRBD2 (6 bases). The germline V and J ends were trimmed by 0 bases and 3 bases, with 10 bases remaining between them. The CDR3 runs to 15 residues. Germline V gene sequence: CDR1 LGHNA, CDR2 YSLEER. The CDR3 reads CASSQEEGRTDTQYF. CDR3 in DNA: TGCGCCAGCAGCCAAGAGGAGGGGCGGACAGATACGCAGTATTTT.

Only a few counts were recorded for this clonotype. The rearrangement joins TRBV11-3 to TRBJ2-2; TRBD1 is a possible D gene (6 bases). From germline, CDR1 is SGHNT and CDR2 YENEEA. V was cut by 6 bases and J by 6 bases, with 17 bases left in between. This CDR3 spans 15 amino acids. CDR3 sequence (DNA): TGTGCCAGCAGTCCGGGCAGGGGTTTACCCGGGGAGCTGTTTTTT. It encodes CASSPGRGLPGELFF.

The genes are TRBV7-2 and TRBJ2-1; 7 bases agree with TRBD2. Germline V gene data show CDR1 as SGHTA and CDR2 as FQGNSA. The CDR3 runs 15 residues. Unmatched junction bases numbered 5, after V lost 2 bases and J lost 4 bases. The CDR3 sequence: CASSLQRTSYNEQFF. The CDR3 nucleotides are TGTGCCAGCAGCTTACAAAGGACTAGTTACAATGAGCAGTTCTTC.